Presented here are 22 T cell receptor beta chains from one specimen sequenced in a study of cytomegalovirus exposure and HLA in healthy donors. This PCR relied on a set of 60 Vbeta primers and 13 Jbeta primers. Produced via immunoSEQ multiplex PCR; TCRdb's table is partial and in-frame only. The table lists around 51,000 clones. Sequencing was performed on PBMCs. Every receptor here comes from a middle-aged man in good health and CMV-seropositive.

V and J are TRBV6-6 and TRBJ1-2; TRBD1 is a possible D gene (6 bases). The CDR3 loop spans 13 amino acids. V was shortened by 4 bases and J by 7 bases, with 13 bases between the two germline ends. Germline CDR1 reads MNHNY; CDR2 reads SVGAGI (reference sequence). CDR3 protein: CASSSDRRTGYTF. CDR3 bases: TGTGCCAGCAGTTCCGACAGGCGCACTGGCTACACCTTC.

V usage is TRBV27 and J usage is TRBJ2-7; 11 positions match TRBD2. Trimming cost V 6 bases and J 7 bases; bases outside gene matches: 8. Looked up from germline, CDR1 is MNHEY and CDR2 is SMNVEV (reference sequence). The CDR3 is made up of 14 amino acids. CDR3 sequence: CASRRGTSGNEQYF. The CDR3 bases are TGTGCCAGCAGGAGAGGGACTAGCGGAAATGAGCAGTACTTC.

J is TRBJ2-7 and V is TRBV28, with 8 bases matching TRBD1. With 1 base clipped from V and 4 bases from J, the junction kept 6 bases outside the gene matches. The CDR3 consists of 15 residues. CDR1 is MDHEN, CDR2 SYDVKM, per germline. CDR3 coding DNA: TGTGCCAGCAGTTTATTAGGGCAGGGGGCTTACGAGCAGTACTTC. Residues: CASSLLGQGAYEQYF.

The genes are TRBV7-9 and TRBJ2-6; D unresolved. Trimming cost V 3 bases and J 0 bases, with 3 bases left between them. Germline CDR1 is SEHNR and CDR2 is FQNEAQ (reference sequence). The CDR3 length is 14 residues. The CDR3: CASSLYSGANVLTF. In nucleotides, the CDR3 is TGTGCCAGCAGCTTGTACTCTGGGGCCAACGTCCTGACTTTC.

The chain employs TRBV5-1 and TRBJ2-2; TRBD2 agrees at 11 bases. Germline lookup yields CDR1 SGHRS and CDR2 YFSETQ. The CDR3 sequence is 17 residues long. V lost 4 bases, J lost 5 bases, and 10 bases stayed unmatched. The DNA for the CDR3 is TGCGCCAGCAGCACCCGTACTAGCGGGAGATGGACCGGGGAGCTGTTTTTT. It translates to CASSTRTSGRWTGELFF.

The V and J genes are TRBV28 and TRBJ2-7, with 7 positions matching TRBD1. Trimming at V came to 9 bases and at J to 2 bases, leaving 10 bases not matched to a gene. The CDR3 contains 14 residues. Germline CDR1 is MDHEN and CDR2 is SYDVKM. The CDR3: CASNRGHSPYEQYF. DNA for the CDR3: TGTGCCAGTAACAGGGGCCACTCCCCCTACGAGCAGTACTTC.

CDR3 DNA: TGTGCCAGCAGTGGGGACAGGAATCAAGAGACCCAGTACTTC. This encodes CASSGDRNQETQYF. This sequence joins TRBV25-1 and TRBJ2-5, with 8 bases that match TRBD1. The CDR3 sequence is 14 residues long. CDR1 is MGHDK and CDR2 is SYGVNS in the germline V gene. Unmatched junction bases numbered 3, after V lost 4 bases and J lost 2 bases.

The CDR3 region has the DNA TGTGCCAGCATCTCACCCGGGAACACTGAAGCTTTCTTT. This translates into CASISPGNTEAFF. This chain connects TRBV6-5 to TRBJ1-1; D is undetermined. The CDR3 totals 13 residues. V was pared by 7 bases and J by 1 base, with 10 bases between. Germline V CDR1 and CDR2: MNHEY, SVGAGI.

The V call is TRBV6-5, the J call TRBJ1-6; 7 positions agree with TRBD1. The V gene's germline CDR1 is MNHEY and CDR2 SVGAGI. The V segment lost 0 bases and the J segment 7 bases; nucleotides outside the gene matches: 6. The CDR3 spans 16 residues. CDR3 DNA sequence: TGTGCCAGCAGTTACTCAGAGGGGGCTAGGAATTCACCCCTCCACTTT. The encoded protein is CASSYSEGARNSPLHF.

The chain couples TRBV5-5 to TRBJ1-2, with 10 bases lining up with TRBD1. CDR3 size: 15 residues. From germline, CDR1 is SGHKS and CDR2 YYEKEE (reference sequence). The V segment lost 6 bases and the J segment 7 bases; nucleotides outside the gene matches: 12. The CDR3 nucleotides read TGTGCCAGCACCCTTGGGGTCGGACAGGGGGGTGGCTACACCTTC. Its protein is CASTLGVGQGGGYTF.

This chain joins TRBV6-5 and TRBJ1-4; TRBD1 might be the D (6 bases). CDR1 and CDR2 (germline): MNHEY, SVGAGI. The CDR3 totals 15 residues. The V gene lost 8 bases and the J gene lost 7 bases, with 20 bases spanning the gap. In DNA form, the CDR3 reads TGTGCCAGCGGCGTCACAGGGCGAAGAAGTGAAAAACTGTTTTTT. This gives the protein CASGVTGRRSEKLFF.

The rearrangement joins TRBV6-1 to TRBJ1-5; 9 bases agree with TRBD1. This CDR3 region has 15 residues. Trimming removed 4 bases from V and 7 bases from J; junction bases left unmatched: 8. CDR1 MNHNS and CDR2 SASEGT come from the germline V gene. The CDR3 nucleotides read TGTGCCAGCAGTGTCACAGGGGGCGCAAGGCAGCCCCAGCATTTT. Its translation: CASSVTGGARQPQHF.

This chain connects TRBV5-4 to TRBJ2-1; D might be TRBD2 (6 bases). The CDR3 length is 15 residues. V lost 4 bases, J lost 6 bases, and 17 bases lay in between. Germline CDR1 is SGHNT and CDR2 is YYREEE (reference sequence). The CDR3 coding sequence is TGTGCCAGCAGCAGCCCTGCGGGAACCCCCAATGAGCAGTTCTTC. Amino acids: CASSSPAGTPNEQFF.

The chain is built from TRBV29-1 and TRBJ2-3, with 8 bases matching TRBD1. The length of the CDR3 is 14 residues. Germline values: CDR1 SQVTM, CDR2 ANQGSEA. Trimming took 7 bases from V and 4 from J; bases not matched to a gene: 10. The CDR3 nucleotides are TGCAGCGGCCGGACAGGGCCCCTCTCAGATACGCAGTATTTT. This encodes CSGRTGPLSDTQYF.

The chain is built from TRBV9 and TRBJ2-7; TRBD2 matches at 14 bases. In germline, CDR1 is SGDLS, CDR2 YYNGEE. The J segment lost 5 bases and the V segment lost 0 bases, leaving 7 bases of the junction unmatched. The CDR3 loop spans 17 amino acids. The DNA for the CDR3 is TGTGCCAGCAGCGTAGGACTAGCGGGAGGGCCCTACCACGAGCAGTACTTC. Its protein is CASSVGLAGGPYHEQYF.

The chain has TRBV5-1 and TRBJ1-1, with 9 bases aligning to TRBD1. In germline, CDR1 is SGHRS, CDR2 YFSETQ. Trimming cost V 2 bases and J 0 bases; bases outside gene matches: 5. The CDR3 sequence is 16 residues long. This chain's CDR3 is CASSFSGTGLNTEAFF. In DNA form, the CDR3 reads TGCGCCAGCAGCTTCTCCGGGACAGGGCTGAACACTGAAGCTTTCTTT. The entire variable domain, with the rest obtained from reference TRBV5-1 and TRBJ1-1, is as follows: KAGVTQTPRYLIKTRGQQVTLSCSPISGHRSVSWYQQTPGQGLQFLFEYFSETQRNKGNFPGRFSGRQFSNSRSEMNVSTLELGDSALYLCASSFSGTGLNTEAFFGQGTRLTVV.

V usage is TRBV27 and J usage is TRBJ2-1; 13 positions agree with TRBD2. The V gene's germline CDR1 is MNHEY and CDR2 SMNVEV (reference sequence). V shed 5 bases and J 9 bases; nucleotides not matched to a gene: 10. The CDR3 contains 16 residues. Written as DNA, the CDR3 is TGTGCCAGCAGTACCTGGACTAGCGGGAGTTTAGGTGAGCAGTTCTTC. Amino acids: CASSTWTSGSLGEQFF.

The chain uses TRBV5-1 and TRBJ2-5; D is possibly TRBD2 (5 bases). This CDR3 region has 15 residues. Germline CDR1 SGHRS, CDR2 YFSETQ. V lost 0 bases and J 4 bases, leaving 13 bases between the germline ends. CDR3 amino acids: CASSLVGSEIETQYF. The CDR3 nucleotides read TGCGCCAGCAGCTTGGTTGGGAGTGAGATAGAGACCCAGTACTTC.

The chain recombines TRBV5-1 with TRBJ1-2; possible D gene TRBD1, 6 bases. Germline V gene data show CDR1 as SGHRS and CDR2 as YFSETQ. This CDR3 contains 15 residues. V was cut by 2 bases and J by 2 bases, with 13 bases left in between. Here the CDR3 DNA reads TGCGCCAGCAGCTTAGGGCAGGGGATAAACTATGGCTACACCTTC. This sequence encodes CASSLGQGINYGYTF.

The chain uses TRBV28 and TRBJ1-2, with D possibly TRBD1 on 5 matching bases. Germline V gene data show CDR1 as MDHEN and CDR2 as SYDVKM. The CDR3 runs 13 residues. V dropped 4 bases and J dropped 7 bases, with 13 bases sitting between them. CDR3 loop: CASSWAMGGGYTF. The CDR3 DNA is TGTGCCAGCAGTTGGGCAATGGGGGGTGGCTACACCTTC.

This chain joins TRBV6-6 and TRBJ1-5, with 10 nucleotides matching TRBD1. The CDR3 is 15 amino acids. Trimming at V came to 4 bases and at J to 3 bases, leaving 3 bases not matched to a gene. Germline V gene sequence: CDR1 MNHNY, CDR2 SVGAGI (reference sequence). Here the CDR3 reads CASSSGQGVNQPQHF. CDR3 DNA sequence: TGTGCCAGCAGTTCAGGACAGGGGGTCAATCAGCCCCAGCATTTT.

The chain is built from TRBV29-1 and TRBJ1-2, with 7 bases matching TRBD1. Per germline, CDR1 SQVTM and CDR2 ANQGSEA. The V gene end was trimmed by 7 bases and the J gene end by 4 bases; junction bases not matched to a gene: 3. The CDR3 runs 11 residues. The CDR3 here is CSGGTVYGYTF. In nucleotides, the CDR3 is TGCAGCGGGGGGACAGTCTATGGCTACACCTTC.